This entry describes one TCR beta chain. Its antigen has not been determined. The sample holds no much larger clone one base away, and base qualities are not on file. Using the deep immunoSEQ assay, multiplex PCR amplified TCR CDR3 regions from genomic DNA. Extracted genomic DNA from each cell subset was spread evenly across all wells of several immunoSEQ 96-well plates, with each plate serving as a replicate. Each replicate PCR for sorted subsets received roughly 200 ng genomic DNA, equal to roughly 33,000 T cell genomes. Purified libraries were measured with a Qubit 3.0 fluorometer, size-checked on a Bioanalyzer 2100, and measured again with the KAPA Library Quantification kit. Every immunoSEQ 96-well plate was sequenced on a dedicated single-read 150-cycle Illumina NextSeq 550 flow cell. Per the authors' processing: The immunoSEQ output contained only junctional sequences without quality scores, so filtering could not match that applied to full-length reads. To assign V/J genes and CDR3, sequences were annotated using PyIR, a Python wrapper for IgBLAST v1.9, with IMGT germline references. Reads were removed for weak V/J assignments (E-value above 1e-6), missing CDR3, stop codons, out-of-frame junctions, or ambiguous translated residues. V3J clonotypes were defined as sequences sharing the same inferred V gene, J gene, and CDR3 amino acid sequence. The percentage overlap between two repertoires was calculated by dividing the number of shared unique clonotypes by the size of the smaller repertoire. RTK rarefaction, the Chao1 estimator, and Recon v2.1 estimates of unobserved clonotypes were used to assess repertoire richness. For all TCRbeta clonotypes obtained by the gDNA method from a few donors, generation probabilities were computed with OLGA. The immuneACCESS repertoire file appears here via TCRdb, limited to in-frame rearrangements. These files lack a portion of the clones; in checked studies, under half of the deficit traces to unresolved V genes, and the cause of the others is not known. The V and J calls and the clone size are those of that table, but D and trimming were determined from the DNA. This sample holds 550,000 to 650,000 clones; 96% were observed only once. The top ten clones comprise less than 0.12% of the sample.

From cysteine to phenylalanine, the CDR3 is 15 amino acids long. Here the CDR3 DNA is all that survives: 45 bases in frame from base 1. V and J are trimmed by 2 bases and 6 bases, and the gene matches miss 9 bases of the junction. Looking up the germline V gene yields CDR1 MGHRA and CDR2 YSYEKL. CD8 naive samples consisted of CD45RO-negative cells that were positively selected for CCR7, yielding a CD45RA+CCR7+ population without TemRA cells. Donors were healthy HIV-negative adults with no recently reported acute infections or vaccinations. Only Caucasian adults living in Nashville, Tennessee, USA were represented among the donors. After blood collection by leukapheresis, PBMCs were isolated using Ficoll-Histopaque density gradient centrifugation and then cryopreserved in the vapor phase of liquid nitrogen. Purity and quantity of every magnetically sorted T cell population were checked by analytical flow cytometry. Each sorted fraction had its genomic DNA isolated and then quantified by UV absorbance on a Nanodrop 2000c.

The record originates from a study of shared clonotypes between healthy human individuals (dated by TCRdb to 2018 to 2020). General notes on the study: The cohort comprised a couple of women and a few men aged 18 to 49 years. For each donor, CD4 naive and CD4 memory were each given three plates, CD8 naive was given two plates, and CD8 memory was given one plate. The study deeply sequenced blood TCR repertoires of about 5 healthy adults to estimate repertoire size and the extent of clonotype sharing between individuals. Different laboratories and diverse techniques were used to prepare libraries and sequence TCR repertoires, to increase sequencing depth and limit assay-specific biases. Leukapheresis yielded between about 0.85 and 9.5 billion PBMCs per donor.

Points the paper makes about the study in general: Sampling was limited to blood, and TCR repertoires in tissue likely differ from TCR repertoires in blood. Based on pairwise subsampling, the degree of clonotype sharing among donors was expected to be affected by sequencing depth. Because the study included only a small number of donors, the genetic and exposure-history diversity represented was limited. Across four donors, roughly 5% of naive CD4, roughly 3.5% of naive CD8, about 2.3% of memory CD4, and roughly 0.41% of memory CD8 clonotypes were shared. Estimated clonotype richness was generally larger for naive than for memory subsets. Higher generation probabilities were observed for clonotypes shared by all four sorted-subset donors than for non-shared clonotypes. Rarefaction of sorted-subset datasets indicated incomplete sequencing despite the large sequencing depth.

The receptor was derived from a woman aged 25 to 39 in good health. The chain uses TRBV4-1 and TRBJ2-7, and TRBD2 matches 8 of the central bases. The specimen was naive CD8+ T cells sorted from blood. The meaning of the sample's cell subset or site label: CD45RA+CCR7+. The encoded CDR3 is CASSQQAGELGEQYF. Here is the DNA: TGCGCCAGCAGCCAACAAGCGGGGGAGTTAGGCGAGCAGTACTTC.